Listed below are T cell receptor beta chains from one sample, sequenced in a study of blood T cell repertoires in COVID-19. TCRdb's copy holds only in-frame clones and misses some; the assay was immunoSEQ multiplex PCR. Seen here are approximately 250,000 clones, about 86% observed once, and the top ten hold under 5%. Sequencing was carried out using PBMCs or T cells enriched from blood (not recorded which). Every receptor here comes from a man aged 30 to 39 with acute COVID-19. Each CDR3 is given with its conserved first and last residue. The order of the fields is clone size, CDR3 length, V gene, J gene, D gene, CDR3 protein, CDR3 DNA. The D gene is left open where the match is weak. Only some rows state a clone size, as once, few, many or a class for expanded clones.

NA	16	TRBV19	TRBJ1-4	NA	CASSTLGRGGEEKLFF	TGTGCCAGTAGTACCCTTGGCAGGGGCGGAGAGGAAAAACTGTTTTTT
NA	14	TRBV19	TRBJ2-2	NA	CASNPGRYTGELFF	TGTGCCAGTAACCCCGGGAGATACACCGGGGAGCTGTTTTTT
NA	14	TRBV5-1	TRBJ2-1	NA	CASSLASSANEQFF	TGCGCCAGCAGCTTGGCTTCTAGCGCCAATGAGCAGTTCTTC
NA	18	TRBV5-1	TRBJ2-5	TRBD2	CASSFWGWSGGPGETQYF	TGTGCCAGCAGCTTCTGGGGTTGGTCGGGAGGGCCGGGAGAGACCCAGTACTTC
NA	15	TRBV6-1	TRBJ2-1	TRBD2	CASSSGTSGYNEQFF	TGTGCCAGCAGTTCCGGGACTAGCGGATACAATGAGCAGTTCTTC
few	16	TRBV13	TRBJ1-2	NA	CASSLGRVSTGYGYTF	TGTGCCAGCAGCTTAGGCAGGGTTTCTACTGGCTATGGCTACACCTTC
NA	15	TRBV5-1	TRBJ2-1	TRBD1	CASTFLRDRVNEQFF	TGCGCCAGCACCTTCCTCCGGGACAGGGTCAATGAGCAGTTCTTC
NA	13	TRBV29-1	TRBJ1-1	TRBD1	CSVESGDRGRAFF	TGCAGCGTTGAAAGTGGGGACAGGGGGCGAGCTTTCTTT
NA	15	TRBV6-4	TRBJ1-3	NA	CASSASGSSAGTIYF	TGTGCCAGCAGTGCCTCCGGGTCGAGCGCCGGCACCATATATTTT
NA	15	TRBV9	TRBJ1-6	NA	CASSQLWGNNSPLHF	TGTGCCAGCAGCCAGTTATGGGGCAATAATTCACCCCTCCACTTT
NA	13	TRBV27	TRBJ1-5	NA	CASSPDRIQPQHF	TGTGCCAGCAGCCCCGACAGAATTCAGCCCCAGCATTTT
once	14	TRBV10-1	TRBJ1-2	NA	CASSEFRTAAGYTF	TGCGCCAGCAGTGAGTTCAGGACAGCCGCCGGCTACACCTTC
NA	16	TRBV18	TRBJ1-4	NA	CASSKSRSRVSEKLFF	TGTGCCAGCTCGAAAAGCAGATCCAGGGTTAGTGAAAAACTGTTTTTT
NA	15	TRBV10-1	TRBJ2-3	TRBD1	CASSAGQGHTDTQYF	TGCGCCAGCAGTGCGGGACAGGGACACACAGATACGCAGTATTTT
NA	16	TRBV6-6	TRBJ2-1	TRBD1	CASSYLRDRGNNEQFF	TGTGCCAGCAGTTACTTGCGGGACAGGGGAAACAATGAGCAGTTCTTC
NA	15	TRBV7-2	TRBJ1-5	NA	CASSLGGLSNQPQHF	TGTGCCAGCAGCTTAGGCGGATTGAGCAATCAGCCCCAGCATTTT
NA	13	TRBV30	TRBJ1-2	TRBD1	CATTGGGTGGYTF	TGTGCCACCACAGGGGGCGGCACGGGTGGCTACACCTTC
NA	13	TRBV27	TRBJ2-1	NA	CASSFTLYNEQFF	TGTGCCAGCAGTTTTACCCTATACAATGAGCAGTTCTTC
NA	16	TRBV24-1	TRBJ2-1	TRBD1	CATEDSPGQGANEQFF	TGTGCCACCGAAGACTCTCCGGGACAGGGGGCGAATGAGCAGTTCTTC
NA	16	TRBV5-1	TRBJ1-1	NA	CASSFISRGRNTEAFF	TGCGCCAGCAGCTTTATATCGCGGGGCCGAAACACTGAAGCTTTCTTT
NA	14	TRBV18	TRBJ2-3	NA	CASSPLTSTDTQYF	TGTGCCAGCTCACCATTGACTAGCACAGATACGCAGTATTTT
NA	15	TRBV18	TRBJ1-1	NA	CASSHTSPQGIEAFF	TGTGCCAGCTCACACACTTCCCCACAGGGAATTGAAGCTTTCTTT
NA	14	TRBV5-1	TRBJ1-2	TRBD1	CASSLTGDSYGYTF	TGCGCCAGCAGTCTGACAGGGGACTCCTATGGCTACACCTTC